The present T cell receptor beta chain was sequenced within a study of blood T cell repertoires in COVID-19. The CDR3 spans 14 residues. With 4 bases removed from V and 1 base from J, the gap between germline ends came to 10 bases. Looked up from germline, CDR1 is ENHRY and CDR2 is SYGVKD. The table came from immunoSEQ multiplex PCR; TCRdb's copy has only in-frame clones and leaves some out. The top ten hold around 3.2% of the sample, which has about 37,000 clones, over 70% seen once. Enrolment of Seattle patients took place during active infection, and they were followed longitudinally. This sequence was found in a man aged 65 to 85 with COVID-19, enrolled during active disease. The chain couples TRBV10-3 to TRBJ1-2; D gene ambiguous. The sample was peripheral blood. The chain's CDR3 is CAISVGESNYGYTF. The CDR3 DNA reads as TGTGCCATCAGTGTAGGAGAAAGTAACTATGGCTACACCTTC.